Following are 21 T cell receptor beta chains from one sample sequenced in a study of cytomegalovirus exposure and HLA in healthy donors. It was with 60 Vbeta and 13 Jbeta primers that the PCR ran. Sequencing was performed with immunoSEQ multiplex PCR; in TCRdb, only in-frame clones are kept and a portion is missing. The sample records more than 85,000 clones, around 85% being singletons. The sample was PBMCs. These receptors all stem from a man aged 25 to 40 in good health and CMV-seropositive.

In DNA, the CDR3 is TGTGCCAGACTTGGCGGCCTGCGGGGTCATAACACCGGGGAGCTGTTTTTT. Its translation is CARLGGLRGHNTGELFF. The chain has TRBV7-3 and TRBJ2-2; tentatively, D is TRBD2 (6 bases). V was pared by 9 bases and J by 2 bases, with 22 bases between. Germline V CDR1 and CDR2: SGHTA, FQGTGA. This CDR3 is 17 amino acids long.

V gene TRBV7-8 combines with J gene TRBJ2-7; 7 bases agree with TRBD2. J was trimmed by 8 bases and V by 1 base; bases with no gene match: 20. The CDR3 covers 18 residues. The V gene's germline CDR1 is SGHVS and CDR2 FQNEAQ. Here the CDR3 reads CASSLGRPWEGGNGQQYF. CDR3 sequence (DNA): TGTGCCAGCAGCTTAGGTCGGCCATGGGAGGGAGGGAACGGTCAGCAGTACTTC.

The CDR3 protein is CASSFSGTSYNEQFF. Written as DNA, the CDR3 is TGTGCCAGCAGCTTCTCCGGGACTTCCTACAATGAGCAGTTCTTC. V usage is TRBV7-3 and J usage is TRBJ2-1; D perhaps matches TRBD2 (6 bases). The CDR3 spans 15 residues. Germline assignment: CDR1 SGHTA and CDR2 FQGTGA. The germline V and J ends were trimmed by 3 bases and 1 base, with 10 bases remaining between them. The variable domain in full, with the rest retrieved from reference TRBV7-3 and TRBJ2-1, is GAGVSQTPSNKVTEKGKYVELRCDPISGHTALYWYRQSLGQGPEFLIYFQGTGAADDSGLPNDRFFAVRPEGSVSTLKIQRTERGDSAVYLCASSFSGTSYNEQFFGPGTRLTVL.

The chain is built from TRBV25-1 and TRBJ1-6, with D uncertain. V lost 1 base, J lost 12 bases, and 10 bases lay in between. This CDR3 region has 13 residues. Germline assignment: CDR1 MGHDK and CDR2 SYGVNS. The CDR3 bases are TGTGCCAGCAGTGAATTACCAGCGGAACCCCTCCACTTT. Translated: CASSELPAEPLHF. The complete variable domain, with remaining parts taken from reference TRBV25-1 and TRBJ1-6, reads EADIYQTPRYLVIGTGKKITLECSQTMGHDKMYWYQQDPGMELHLIHYSYGVNSTEKGDLSSESTVSRIRTEHFPLTLESARPSHTSQYLCASSELPAEPLHFGNGTRLTVT.

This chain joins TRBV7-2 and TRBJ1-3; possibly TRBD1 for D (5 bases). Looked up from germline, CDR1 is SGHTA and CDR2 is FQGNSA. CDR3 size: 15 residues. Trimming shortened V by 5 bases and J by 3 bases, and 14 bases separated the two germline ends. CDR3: CASSPTGEYGNTIYF. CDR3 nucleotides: TGTGCCAGCAGCCCAACGGGGGAATATGGAAACACCATATATTTT.

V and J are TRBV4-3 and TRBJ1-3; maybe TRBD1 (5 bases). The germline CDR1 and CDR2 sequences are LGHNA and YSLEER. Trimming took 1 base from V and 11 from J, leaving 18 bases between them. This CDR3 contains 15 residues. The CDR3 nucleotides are TGCGCCAGCAGCCAAGGGGTGGCAGGGACTTCGTCCATATATTTT. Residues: CASSQGVAGTSSIYF.

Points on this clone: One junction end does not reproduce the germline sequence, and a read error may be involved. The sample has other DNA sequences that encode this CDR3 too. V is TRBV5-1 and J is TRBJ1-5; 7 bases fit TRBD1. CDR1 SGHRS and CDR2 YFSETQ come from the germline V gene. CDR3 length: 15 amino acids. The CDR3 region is CASSLVAGGGQPQHF. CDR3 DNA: TGCGCCAGCAGCTTGGTGGCAGGGGGTGGGCAGCCCCAGCACTTT.

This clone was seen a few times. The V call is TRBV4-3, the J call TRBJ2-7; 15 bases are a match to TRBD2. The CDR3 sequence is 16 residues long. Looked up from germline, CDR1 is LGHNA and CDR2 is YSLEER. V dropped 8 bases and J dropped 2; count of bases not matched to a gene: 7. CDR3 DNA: TGCGCCAGCGGACCGGGACTAGCGGGGGGTCCCTACGAGCAGTACTTC. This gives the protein CASGPGLAGGPYEQYF.

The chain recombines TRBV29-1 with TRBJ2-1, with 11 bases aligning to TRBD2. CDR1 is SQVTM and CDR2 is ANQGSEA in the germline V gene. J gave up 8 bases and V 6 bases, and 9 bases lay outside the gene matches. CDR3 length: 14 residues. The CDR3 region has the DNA TGCAGCGTAGGCCCTAGCGGGGGGCCGGATGAGCAGTTCTTC. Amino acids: CSVGPSGGPDEQFF.

The CDR3 spells CSAPPAAPSTDTQYF. As DNA, the CDR3 is TGCAGCGCCCCCCCAGCGGCCCCTAGCACAGATACGCAGTATTTT. J is TRBJ2-3 and V is TRBV29-1; tentative D call: TRBD2 (5 bases). There are 15 residues in the CDR3. The V end lost 7 bases, the J end lost 0 bases, and 17 bases lay between the germline ends. The germline gives CDR1 SQVTM, CDR2 ANQGSEA.

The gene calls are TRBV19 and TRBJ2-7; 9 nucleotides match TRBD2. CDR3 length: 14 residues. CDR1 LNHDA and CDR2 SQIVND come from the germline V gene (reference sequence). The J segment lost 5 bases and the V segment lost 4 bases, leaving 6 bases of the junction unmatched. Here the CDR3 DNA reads TGTGCCAGTAGTACCCTAGCGGGGAGTGACGAGCAGTACTTC. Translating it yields CASSTLAGSDEQYF.

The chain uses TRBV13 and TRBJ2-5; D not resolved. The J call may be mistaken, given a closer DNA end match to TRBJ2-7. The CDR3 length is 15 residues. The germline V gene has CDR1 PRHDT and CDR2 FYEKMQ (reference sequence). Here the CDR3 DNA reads TGTGCCAGCAGCTTAGGACAGCTAAACCAATACGAGCAGTACTTC. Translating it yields CASSLGQLNQYEQYF.

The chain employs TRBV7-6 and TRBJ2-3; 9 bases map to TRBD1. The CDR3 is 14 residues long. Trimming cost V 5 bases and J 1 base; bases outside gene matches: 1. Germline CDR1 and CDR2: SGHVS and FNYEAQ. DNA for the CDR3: TGTGCCAGCAGCAGACAGGGGGGCACAGATACGCAGTATTTT. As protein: CASSRQGGTDTQYF.

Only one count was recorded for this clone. CDR3 protein: CASSFQTGADSPLHF. The CDR3 coding sequence is TGTGCCAGCAGTTTCCAGACAGGGGCCGATTCACCCCTCCACTTT. This sequence joins TRBV6-5 and TRBJ1-6; 8 bases are shared with TRBD1. CDR3 length: 15 amino acids. CDR1 is MNHEY and CDR2 is SVGAGI in the germline V gene. V lost 4 bases, J lost 8 bases, and 7 bases stayed unmatched.

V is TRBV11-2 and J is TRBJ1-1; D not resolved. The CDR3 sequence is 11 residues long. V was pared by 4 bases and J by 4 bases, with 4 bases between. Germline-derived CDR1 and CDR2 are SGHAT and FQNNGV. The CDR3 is CASSWSTEAFF. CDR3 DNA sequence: TGTGCCAGCAGCTGGAGCACTGAAGCTTTCTTT.

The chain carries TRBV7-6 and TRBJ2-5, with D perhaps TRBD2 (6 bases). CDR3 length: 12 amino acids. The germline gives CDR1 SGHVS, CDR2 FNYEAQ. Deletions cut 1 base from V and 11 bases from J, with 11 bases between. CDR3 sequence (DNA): TGTGCCAGCAGCTTAGGATGGGGGGAGCAGTACTTC. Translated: CASSLGWGEQYF.

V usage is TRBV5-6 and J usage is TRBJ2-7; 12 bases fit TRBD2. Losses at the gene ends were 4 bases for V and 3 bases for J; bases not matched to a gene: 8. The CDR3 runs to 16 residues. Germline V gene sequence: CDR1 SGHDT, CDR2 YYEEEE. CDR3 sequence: CASSPMTSGGIYEQYF. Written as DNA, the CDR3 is TGTGCCAGCAGCCCGATGACTAGCGGGGGCATCTACGAGCAGTACTTC.

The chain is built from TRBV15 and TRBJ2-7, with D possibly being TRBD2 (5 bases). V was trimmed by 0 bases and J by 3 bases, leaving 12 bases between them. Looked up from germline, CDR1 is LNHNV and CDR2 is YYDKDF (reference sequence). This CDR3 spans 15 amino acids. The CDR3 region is CATSRDRDTLYEQYF. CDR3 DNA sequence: TGTGCCACCAGCAGAGACCGGGATACCCTCTACGAGCAGTACTTC.

The CDR3 bases are TGTGCCAGTAGTATAGATCGGTGGGACTCCTCCCCCAATGAGCAGTTCTTC. Its translation is CASSIDRWDSSPNEQFF. This chain joins TRBV19 and TRBJ2-1, with D tentatively TRBD2 (6 bases). Germline CDR1 LNHDA, CDR2 SQIVND (reference sequence). Trimming pared 0 bases from V and 6 bases from J, leaving 18 bases between. The CDR3 is 17 amino acids.

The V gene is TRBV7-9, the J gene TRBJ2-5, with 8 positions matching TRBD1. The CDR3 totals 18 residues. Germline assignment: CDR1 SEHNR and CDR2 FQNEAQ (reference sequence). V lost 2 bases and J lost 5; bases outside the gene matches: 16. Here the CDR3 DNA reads TGTGCCAGCAGCTTAATCATCGTTCAGGGGGCGTTCGGGGAGACCCAGTACTTC. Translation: CASSLIIVQGAFGETQYF.

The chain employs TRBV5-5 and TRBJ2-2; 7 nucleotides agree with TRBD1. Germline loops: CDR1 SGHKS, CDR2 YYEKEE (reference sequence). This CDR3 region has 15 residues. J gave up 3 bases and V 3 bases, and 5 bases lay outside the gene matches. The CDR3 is CASSSDRVYTGELFF. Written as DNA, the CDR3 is TGTGCCAGCAGCTCCGACAGGGTCTACACCGGGGAGCTGTTTTTT.